This TCR beta chain was documented in a study of regulatory T cells in long-lasting Graves disease. For the study at large: Antithyroid drug intake by newly diagnosed Graves' patients had lasted under 3 months. Notes on the study in general: Persistent Graves' disease cases displayed lower TCR diversity than newly diagnosed ones. With persistent disease, TRBV28, TRBJ1-2 and TRBJ2-5 were the favored segments.

This clonotype has a count of ten or more. The antigen remains unidentified. TCR beta libraries were built with iRepertoire HTBI primers and Arm-PCR of CDR3 regions. As originally analysed: Throughout the samples, researchers identified some 62 TRBV and about 15 TRBJ segments. TCRdb called the multiplex PCR reads again in MiXCR, with one record for every CDR3 protein. For this entry, the V and J calls and clone size follow TCRdb and not the study's own pipeline. The sample includes about 240,000 distinct CDR3 sequences, over 20% of them seen just once. Time point in this sample: newly diagnosed GD, antithyroid drugs for less than 3 months. PBMC-derived RNA was used for the TCR library. CDR1 and CDR2 from the germline V gene are SGHNT and YYREEE (reference sequence). With 2 bases clipped from V and 6 bases from J, the junction kept 7 bases outside the gene matches. The CDR3 extends over 15 amino acids.

This receptor was obtained from a female donor with Graves disease. The rearrangement uses TRBV5-4 and TRBJ2-1; TRBD2 matches 8 bases. Sequences were derived from peripheral blood mononuclear cells (PBMCs), sampled at new diagnosis, from a patient treated with antithyroid drugs. DNA of the CDR3: TGTGCCAGCAGCTTCGGGACTAGTCTCCTCAATGAGCAGTTCTTC. Its translation is CASSFGTSLLNEQFF.